A single TCR beta chain is shown here with its context. Here immunoSEQ multiplex PCR was the method, and the copy in TCRdb shows in-frame clones only, minus some. The table lists 90,000 to 110,000 clones, approximately 80% of them singletons. This entry is derived from a study of blood T cell repertoires in COVID-19. This CDR3 region has 12 residues. Germline assignment: CDR1 SGDLS and CDR2 YYNGEE. The gene calls are TRBV9 and TRBJ1-5; no clear D gene. The sequence came from a woman aged 80 or older with acute or convalescent COVID-19. The sequenced sample was peripheral blood. CDR3 sequence reads: CVLADSNQPQHF. The DNA of the CDR3 is TGTGTCTTAGCGGATAGCAATCAGCCCCAGCATTTT. Full variable domain (missing parts from reference TRBV9 and TRBJ1-5): DSGVTQTPKHLITATGQRVTLRCSPRSGDLSVYWYQQSLDQGLQFLIQYYNGEERAKGNILERFSAQQFPDLHSELNLSSLELGDSALYFCVLADSNQPQHFGDGTRLSIL.